Shown below are 18 T cell receptor beta chains from a single sample sequenced in a study of blood T cells in healthy people across ages. A second 7 to 11 cycle PCR used barcoded and J-beta primers. One entry per CDR3 protein, called by TCRdb with MiXCR from the 5' RACE reads. The data show approximately 1.5 million distinct CDR3 sequences, with roughly a third seen just once and around 11% held by the top ten. Material for sequencing was blood. Every receptor here comes from a woman aged 25 to 39 in good health.

In its sample, this clonotype was seen a few times. V is TRBV7-9 and J is TRBJ2-5, with D possibly being TRBD2 (5 bases). The J call may not be correct, given that the DNA end is closer to TRBJ2-7. Germline CDR1 reads SEHNR; CDR2 reads FQNEAQ (reference sequence). This CDR3 region has 12 residues. This chain's CDR3 is CAVAGPRSEQYF. Written as DNA, the CDR3 is TGTGCCGTCGCGGGTCCCCGGAGCGAGCAGTACTTC.

The rearrangement links TRBV7-3 to TRBJ2-3, with 12 nucleotides matching TRBD2. V shed 5 bases and J 2 bases; nucleotides not matched to a gene: 5. Per germline, CDR1 SGHTA and CDR2 FQGTGA. The length of the CDR3 is 16 residues. This CDR3 reads CASSARLAGDTDTQYF. The CDR3 DNA reads TGTGCCAGCAGCGCTCGACTAGCGGGGGACACAGATACGCAGTATTTT.

This clonotype was counted at least ten times. J is TRBJ2-4 and V is TRBV6-6; D remains unclear. CDR1 is MNHNY and CDR2 is SVGAGI in the germline V gene (reference sequence). V shed 0 bases and J shed 0 bases, with 12 bases lying between them. This CDR3 has 17 amino acids. CDR3 sequence: CASSYSHLPSAKNIQYF. CDR3 nucleotide sequence: TGTGCCAGCAGTTACTCCCACCTACCGTCAGCCAAAAACATTCAGTACTTC.

The V and J genes are TRBV20-1 and TRBJ1-2, with 8 bases matching TRBD1. V lost 6 bases, J lost 3 bases, and 6 bases stayed unmatched. The CDR3 covers 13 residues. Germline V gene lookup returns CDR1 DFQATT and CDR2 SNEGSKA (reference sequence). Here the CDR3 reads CSAPGQADYGYTF. CDR3 in DNA: TGCAGTGCGCCGGGACAGGCGGACTATGGCTACACCTTC.

This clonotype showed up just once. This may stem from a read error, because a much larger clone lies one nucleotide away. The chain links TRBV20-1 to TRBJ2-5; 9 nucleotides match TRBD2. The CDR3 contains 15 residues. The germline CDR1 and CDR2 sequences are DFQATT and SNEGSKA (reference sequence). After removal of 1 base from V and 5 bases from J, the junction contained 8 bases not matched to a gene. CDR3 in amino acids: CSARGSGLASETQYF. CDR3 DNA sequence: TGCAGTGCTAGAGGTTCGGGACTAGCATCCGAGACCCAGTACTTC.

The V and J genes are TRBV5-1 and TRBJ1-5; D possibly corresponds to TRBD1 (6 bases). The germline V gene encodes CDR1 SGHRS and CDR2 YFSETQ. V lost 7 bases and J 1 base, leaving 18 bases between the germline ends. The CDR3 is 16 amino acids. The CDR3 coding sequence is TGCGCCAGCCGCCCCGGGGGGGCCGGGAGCAATCAGCCCCAGCATTTT. It encodes CASRPGGAGSNQPQHF.

This chain joins TRBV20-1 and TRBJ2-3, with TRBD2 matching 7 bases. CDR3 length equals 15 residues. Germline CDR1 is DFQATT and CDR2 is SNEGSKA (reference sequence). J was trimmed by 1 base and V by 6 bases; bases with no gene match: 10. The CDR3, as DNA: TGCAGTGCCCTGCAGGTTACTAGCGGCACAGATACGCAGTATTTT. Residues: CSALQVTSGTDTQYF.

The chain joins TRBV29-1 to TRBJ2-1; D not resolved. The DNA end lines up better with TRBJ2-7; the J call may be wrong. Germline CDR1 and CDR2: SQVTM and ANQGSEA. The CDR3 length is 12 residues. The chain's CDR3 is CSVDSTYNEQYF. The CDR3 DNA reads TGCAGCGTTGACTCTACCTACAATGAGCAGTACTTC.

This clonotype was observed at least ten times. This chain connects TRBV12-3 or TRBV12-4 to TRBJ2-1; TRBD2 agrees at 7 bases. Losses at the gene ends were 5 bases for V and 3 bases for J; bases not matched to a gene: 7. This CDR3 is built from 15 residues. The CDR3 reads CASSPLAGVYNEQFF. For the CDR3, the DNA is TGTGCCAGCAGTCCCTTGGCGGGAGTCTACAATGAGCAGTTCTTC.

To note about this clonotype: A single base separates this from a much larger clone, so it may be a read error. The CDR3 DNA sequence: TGTGCCAGCAGCCACCCAGGGGACGAGCTGTACTTC. Translated, it gives CASSHPGDELYF. This chain uses TRBV5-5 with TRBJ2-5; D is possibly TRBD1 (6 bases). V lost 4 bases to trimming and J lost 13 bases, with 17 bases between them. CDR3 size: 12 residues. Germline loops: CDR1 SGHKS, CDR2 YYEKEE (reference sequence).

The chain carries TRBV4-1 and TRBJ2-3; 14 nucleotides line up with TRBD2. Germline CDR1 is MGHRA and CDR2 is YSYEKL. The CDR3 has 17 residues. V trimming: 4 bases; J trimming: 3 bases; junction bases outside the gene matches: 6. CDR3 bases: TGCGCCAGCAGCCCAACTGGGACTAGCGGGGGTACAGATACGCAGTATTTT. Residues: CASSPTGTSGGTDTQYF.

This clonotype has only a few counts. V is TRBV7-8 and J is TRBJ2-1, with D possibly matching TRBD1 (6 bases). The CDR3 totals 12 residues. V gave up 4 bases and J gave up 12 bases, with 13 bases separating them. Germline V CDR1 and CDR2: SGHVS, FQNEAQ. In nucleotides, the CDR3 is TGTGCCAGCAGCTGGACAGTGGCTATGCAGTTCTTC. Its protein product is CASSWTVAMQFF.

This clonotype was seen only a few times. The V call is TRBV6-5, the J call TRBJ2-2; D gene unclear. In germline, CDR1 is MNHEY, CDR2 SVGAGI. The CDR3 sequence is 12 residues long. V was clipped by 5 bases and J by 6 bases, with 7 bases between them. This CDR3 reads CASSQSPGELFF. The CDR3 DNA sequence: TGTGCCAGCAGTCAAAGCCCCGGGGAGCTGTTTTTT.

The chain couples TRBV30 to TRBJ2-5, with D possibly matching TRBD1 (6 bases). With 5 bases removed from V and 5 bases from J, the gap between germline ends came to 27 bases. The CDR3 extends over 17 amino acids. Per germline, CDR1 GTSNPN and CDR2 SVGIG (reference sequence). CDR3 protein: CAWSLATGHQGWETQYF. As DNA, the CDR3 is TGTGCCTGGTCCCTGGCTACGGGACACCAAGGCTGGGAGACCCAGTACTTC. Full variable domain (missing parts from reference TRBV30 and TRBJ2-5): SQTIHQWPATLVQPVGSPLSLECTVEGTSNPNLYWYRQAAGRGLQLLFYSVGIGQISSEVPQNLSASRPQDRQFILSSKKLLLSDSGFYLCAWSLATGHQGWETQYFGPGTRLLVL.

This clonotype was seen repeatedly, ten times or more. The V and J genes are TRBV5-6 and TRBJ2-1, with a weak D call TRBD2 (6 bases). CDR1 is SGHDT and CDR2 is YYEEEE in the germline V gene. V lost 4 bases and J lost 9, with 11 bases in between. The CDR3 is 12 residues long. The CDR3 here is CASSGRRGEQFF. In DNA form, the CDR3 reads TGTGCCAGCAGCGGTAGGCGGGGTGAGCAGTTCTTC. The full variable domain, completed using reference TRBV5-6 and TRBJ2-1, is DAGVTQSPTHLIKTRGQQVTLRCSPKSGHDTVSWYQQALGQGPQFIFQYYEEEERQRGNFPDRFSGHQFPNYSSELNVNALLLGDSALYLCASSGRRGEQFFGPGTRLTVL.

This clonotype showed up just a few times. A junction boundary mismatches the germline segment, possibly from a read error. The CDR3 spells CASSPLGLADTDTQYF. The CDR3 DNA reads TGTGCTAGCAGCCCCTTGGGTCTAGCGGACACAGATACGCAGTATTTT. The chain carries TRBV2 and TRBJ2-3, with 7 nucleotides matching TRBD2. The length of the CDR3 is 16 residues. Germline V gene sequence: CDR1 SNHLY, CDR2 FYNNEI.

The V and J genes are TRBV7-9 and TRBJ1-4, with unresolved D. The germline gives CDR1 SEHNR, CDR2 FQNEAQ (reference sequence). Trimming left V 7 bases short and J 0 bases short, with 9 bases between. The CDR3 extends over 14 amino acids. Here the CDR3 reads CASTYGATNEKLFF. CDR3 coding DNA: TGTGCCAGCACCTACGGCGCAACTAATGAAAAACTGTTTTTT.

This clonotype was picked up many times. The chain joins TRBV10-3 to TRBJ2-7; D may be TRBD1 or TRBD2 (5 bases each). The CDR3 totals 16 residues. CDR1 ENHRY and CDR2 SYGVKD come from the germline V gene. Trimming cost V 3 bases and J 0 bases, with 15 bases left between them. The CDR3 region is CAISDLGASSSYEQYF. In nucleotides, the CDR3 is TGTGCCATCAGTGATCTCGGGGCCTCTAGCTCCTACGAGCAGTACTTC.